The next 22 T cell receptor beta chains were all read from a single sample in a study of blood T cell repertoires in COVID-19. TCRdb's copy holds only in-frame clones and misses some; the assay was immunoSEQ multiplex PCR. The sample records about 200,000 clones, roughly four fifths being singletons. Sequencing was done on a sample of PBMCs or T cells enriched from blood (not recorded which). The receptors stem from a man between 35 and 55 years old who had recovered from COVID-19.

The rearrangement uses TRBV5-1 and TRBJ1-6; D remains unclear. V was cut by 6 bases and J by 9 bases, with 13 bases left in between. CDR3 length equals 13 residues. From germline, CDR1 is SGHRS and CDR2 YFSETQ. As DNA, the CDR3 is TGCGCCAGCAATGAAGATAGTTTTTCACCCCTCCACTTT. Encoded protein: CASNEDSFSPLHF. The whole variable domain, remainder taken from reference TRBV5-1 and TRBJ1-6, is KAGVTQTPRYLIKTRGQQVTLSCSPISGHRSVSWYQQTPGQGLQFLFEYFSETQRNKGNFPGRFSGRQFSNSRSEMNVSTLELGDSALYLCASNEDSFSPLHFGNGTRLTVT.

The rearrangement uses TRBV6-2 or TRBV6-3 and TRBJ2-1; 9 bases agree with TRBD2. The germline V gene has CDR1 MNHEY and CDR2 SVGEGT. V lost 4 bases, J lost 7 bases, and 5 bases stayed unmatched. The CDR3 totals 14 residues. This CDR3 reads CASSSAGGVNEQFF. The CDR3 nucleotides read TGTGCCAGCAGTTCCGCGGGAGGGGTAAATGAGCAGTTCTTC.

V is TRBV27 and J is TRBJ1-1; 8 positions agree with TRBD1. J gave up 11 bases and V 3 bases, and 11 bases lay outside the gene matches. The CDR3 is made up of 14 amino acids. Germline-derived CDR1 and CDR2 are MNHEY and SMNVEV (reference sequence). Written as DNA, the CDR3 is TGTGCCAGCAGTTTTACCCTGGGACAGGCAAGGGCTTTCTTT. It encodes CASSFTLGQARAFF.

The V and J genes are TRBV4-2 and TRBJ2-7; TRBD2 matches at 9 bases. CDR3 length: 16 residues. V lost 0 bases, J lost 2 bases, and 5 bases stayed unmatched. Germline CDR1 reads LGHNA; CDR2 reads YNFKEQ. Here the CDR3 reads CASSQDELAGPYEQYF. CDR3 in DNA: TGTGCCAGCAGCCAAGATGAACTAGCGGGCCCCTACGAGCAGTACTTC.

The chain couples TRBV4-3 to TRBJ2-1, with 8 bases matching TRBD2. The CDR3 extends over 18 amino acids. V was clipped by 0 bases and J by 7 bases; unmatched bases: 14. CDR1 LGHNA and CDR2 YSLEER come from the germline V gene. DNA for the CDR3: TGCGCCAGCAGCCAAGAGGGGCCCCGGGAGGGCCGGGGGAATGAGCAGTTCTTC. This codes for CASSQEGPREGRGNEQFF.

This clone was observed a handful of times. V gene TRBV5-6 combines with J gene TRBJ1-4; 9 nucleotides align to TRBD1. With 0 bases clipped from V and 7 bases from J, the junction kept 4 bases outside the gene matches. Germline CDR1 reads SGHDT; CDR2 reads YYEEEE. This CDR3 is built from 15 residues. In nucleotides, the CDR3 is TGTGCCAGCAGCTTGGTAGGGACAGGGAGTGAAAAACTGTTTTTT. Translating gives CASSLVGTGSEKLFF.

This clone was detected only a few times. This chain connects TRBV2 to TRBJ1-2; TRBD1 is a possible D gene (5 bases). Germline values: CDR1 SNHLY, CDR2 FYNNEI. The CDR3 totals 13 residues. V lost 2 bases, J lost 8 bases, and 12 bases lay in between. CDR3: CASSEQGAEGYTF. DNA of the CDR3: TGTGCCAGCAGTGAACAAGGGGCGGAAGGCTACACCTTC.

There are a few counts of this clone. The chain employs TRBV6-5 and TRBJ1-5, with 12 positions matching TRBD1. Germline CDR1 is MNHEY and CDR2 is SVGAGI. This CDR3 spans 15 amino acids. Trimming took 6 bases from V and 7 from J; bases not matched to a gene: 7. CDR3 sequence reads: CASSLGTGGAQPQHF. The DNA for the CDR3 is TGTGCCAGCAGCCTTGGGACAGGGGGCGCGCAGCCCCAGCATTTT.

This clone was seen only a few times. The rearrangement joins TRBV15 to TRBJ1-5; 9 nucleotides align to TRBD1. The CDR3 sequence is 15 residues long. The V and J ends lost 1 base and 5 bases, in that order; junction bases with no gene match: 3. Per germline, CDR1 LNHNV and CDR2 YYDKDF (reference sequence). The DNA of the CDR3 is TGTGCCACCAGCAGAGCGGACAGGGGATATCAGCCCCAGCATTTT. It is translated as CATSRADRGYQPQHF. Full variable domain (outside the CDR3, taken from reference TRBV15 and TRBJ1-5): DAMVIQNPRYQVTQFGKPVTLSCSQTLNHNVMYWYQQKSSQAPKLLFHYYDKDFNNEADTPDNFQSRRPNTSFCFLDIRSPGLGDTAMYLCATSRADRGYQPQHFGDGTRLSIL.

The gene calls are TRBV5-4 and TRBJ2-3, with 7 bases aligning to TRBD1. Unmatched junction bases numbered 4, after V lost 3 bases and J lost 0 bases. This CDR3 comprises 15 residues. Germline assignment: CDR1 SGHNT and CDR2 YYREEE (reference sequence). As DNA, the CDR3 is TGTGCCAGCAGCTCGGGACAGATTAGCACAGATACGCAGTATTTT. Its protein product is CASSSGQISTDTQYF.

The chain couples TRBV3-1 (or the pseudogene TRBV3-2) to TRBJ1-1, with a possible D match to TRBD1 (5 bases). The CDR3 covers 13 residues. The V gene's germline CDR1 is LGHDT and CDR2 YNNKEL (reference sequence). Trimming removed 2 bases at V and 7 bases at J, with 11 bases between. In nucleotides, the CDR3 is TGTGCCAGCAGCCAAACGCAGGGTTTTGAAGCTTTCTTT. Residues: CASSQTQGFEAFF.

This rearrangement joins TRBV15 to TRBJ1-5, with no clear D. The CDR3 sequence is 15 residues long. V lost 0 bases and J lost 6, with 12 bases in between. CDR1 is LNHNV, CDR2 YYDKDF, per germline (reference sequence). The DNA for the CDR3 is TGTGCCACCAGCAGAGATCGCCAGGTTGGTCAGCCCCAGCATTTT. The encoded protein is CATSRDRQVGQPQHF.

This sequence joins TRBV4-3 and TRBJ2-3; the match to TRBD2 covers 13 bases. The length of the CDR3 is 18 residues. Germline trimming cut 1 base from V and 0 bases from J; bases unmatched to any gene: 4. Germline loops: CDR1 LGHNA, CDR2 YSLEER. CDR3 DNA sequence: TGCGCCAGCAGCCAAGCTAGGACTAGCGGGAGTAGCACAGATACGCAGTATTTT. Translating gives CASSQARTSGSSTDTQYF.

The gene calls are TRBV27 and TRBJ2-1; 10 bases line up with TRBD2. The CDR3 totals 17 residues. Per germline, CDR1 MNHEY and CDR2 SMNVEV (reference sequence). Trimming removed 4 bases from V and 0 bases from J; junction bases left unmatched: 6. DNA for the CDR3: TGTGCCAGCAGTTCGTTAGCGGGAGGATCCTCCTACAATGAGCAGTTCTTC. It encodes CASSSLAGGSSYNEQFF.

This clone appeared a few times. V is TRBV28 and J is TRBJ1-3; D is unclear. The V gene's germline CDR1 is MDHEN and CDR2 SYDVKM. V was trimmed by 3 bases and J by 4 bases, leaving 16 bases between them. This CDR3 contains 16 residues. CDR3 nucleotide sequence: TGTGCCAGCAGTTTCTCCCCGCGGAGCGGAGGAAACACCATATATTTT. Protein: CASSFSPRSGGNTIYF.

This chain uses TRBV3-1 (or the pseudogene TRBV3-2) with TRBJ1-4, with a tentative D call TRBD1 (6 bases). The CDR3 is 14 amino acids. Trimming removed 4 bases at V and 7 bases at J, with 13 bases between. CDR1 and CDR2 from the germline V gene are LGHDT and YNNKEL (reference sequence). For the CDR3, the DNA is TGTGCCAGCAGCCTGCACAGGGAACCTGAAAAACTGTTTTTT. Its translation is CASSLHREPEKLFF.

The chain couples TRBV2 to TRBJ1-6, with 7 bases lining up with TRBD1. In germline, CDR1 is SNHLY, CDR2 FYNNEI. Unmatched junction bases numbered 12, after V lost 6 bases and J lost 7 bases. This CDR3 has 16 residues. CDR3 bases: TGTGCCAGCAGCCCAAGAAGACGACAGGGAAATTCACCCCTCCACTTT. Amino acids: CASSPRRRQGNSPLHF.

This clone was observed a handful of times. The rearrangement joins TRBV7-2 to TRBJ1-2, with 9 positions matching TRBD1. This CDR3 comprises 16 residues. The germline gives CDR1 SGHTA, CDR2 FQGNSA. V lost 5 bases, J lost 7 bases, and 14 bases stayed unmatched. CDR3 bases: TGTGCCAGCAGCAAACCCAGACAGGGGGTACGAGGTGGCTACACCTTC. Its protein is CASSKPRQGVRGGYTF. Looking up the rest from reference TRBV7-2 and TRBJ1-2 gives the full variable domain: GAGVSQSPSNKVTEKGKDVELRCDPISGHTALYWYRQSLGQGLEFLIYFQGNSAPDKSGLPSDRFSAERTGGSVSTLTIQRTQQEDSAVYLCASSKPRQGVRGGYTFGSGTRLTVV.

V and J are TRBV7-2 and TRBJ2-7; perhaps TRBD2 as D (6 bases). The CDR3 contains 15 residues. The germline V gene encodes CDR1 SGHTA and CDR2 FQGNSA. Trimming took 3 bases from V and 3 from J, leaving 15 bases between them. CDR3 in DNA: TGTGCCAGCAGCTTGCTGGGAGGTGGAGACTACGAGCAGTACGTC. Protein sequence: CASSLLGGGDYEQYV.

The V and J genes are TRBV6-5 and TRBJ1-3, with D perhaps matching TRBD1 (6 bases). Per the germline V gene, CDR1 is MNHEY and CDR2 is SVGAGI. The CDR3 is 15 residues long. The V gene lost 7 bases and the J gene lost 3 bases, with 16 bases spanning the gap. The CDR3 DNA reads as TGTGCCAGCATAAAGGGGCGGGGGCTTGGAAACACCATATATTTT. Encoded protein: CASIKGRGLGNTIYF.

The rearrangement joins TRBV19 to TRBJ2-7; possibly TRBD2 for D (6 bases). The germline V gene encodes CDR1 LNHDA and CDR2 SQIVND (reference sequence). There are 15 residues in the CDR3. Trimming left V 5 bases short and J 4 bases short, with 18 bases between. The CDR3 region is CASSPLSGTRYEQYF. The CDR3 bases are TGTGCCAGTAGTCCGTTATCCGGGACTCGGTACGAGCAGTACTTC.

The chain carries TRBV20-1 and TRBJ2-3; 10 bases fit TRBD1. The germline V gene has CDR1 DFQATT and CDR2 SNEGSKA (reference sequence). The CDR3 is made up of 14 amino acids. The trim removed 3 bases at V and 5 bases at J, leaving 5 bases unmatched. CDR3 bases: TGCAGTGCTAGTGCGGGACAGGGGATAGATACGCAGTATTTT. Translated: CSASAGQGIDTQYF.